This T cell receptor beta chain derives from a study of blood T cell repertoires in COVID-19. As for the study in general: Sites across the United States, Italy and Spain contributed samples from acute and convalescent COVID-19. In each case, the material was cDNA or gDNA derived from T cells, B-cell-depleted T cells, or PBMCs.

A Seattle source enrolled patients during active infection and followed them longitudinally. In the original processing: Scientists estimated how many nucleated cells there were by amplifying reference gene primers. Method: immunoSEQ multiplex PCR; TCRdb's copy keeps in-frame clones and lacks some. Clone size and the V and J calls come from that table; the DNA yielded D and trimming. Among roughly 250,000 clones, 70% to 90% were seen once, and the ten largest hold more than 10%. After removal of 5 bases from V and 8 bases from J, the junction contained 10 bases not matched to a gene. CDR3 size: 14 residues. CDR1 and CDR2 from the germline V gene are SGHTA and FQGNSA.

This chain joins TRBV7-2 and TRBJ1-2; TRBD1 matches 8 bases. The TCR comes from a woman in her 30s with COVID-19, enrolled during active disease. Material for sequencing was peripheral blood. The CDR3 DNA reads TGTGCCAGCAGCGTAACCGGGACAGGTGAGGGCTACACCTTC. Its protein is CASSVTGTGEGYTF.